The clone carrying this T cell receptor (beta chain) has a handful of counts. Its specificity is unknown. Constant-segment primers were used for 5'RACE, and the resulting TCR alpha and TCR beta cDNA libraries carried sample barcodes and UMIs. TCRdb re-called the 5' RACE reads with MiXCR, one entry per CDR3 protein. Of more than 250,000 distinct CDR3 sequences listed, 15% to 20% were seen once; the top ten hold roughly 20%. The sample belongs to a study of T-cell memory formation after mild COVID-19. Study-wide results and caveats: Pre-infection memory contained some responding clones, which suggested that cross-reactive memory had joined.

CDR3 length: 12 residues. V was pared by 6 bases and J by 7 bases, with 7 bases between. Germline-derived CDR1 and CDR2 are MDHEN and SYDVKM. The TCR originated in a man younger than 35 who had mild COVID-19 (a few samples of this study predate the infection). Cell type and time point are not known. The chain couples TRBV28 to TRBJ1-6; D remains ambiguous. Sequenced sample: PBMCs or a T cell subset sorted from them (not recorded which). CDR3 sequence: CASRIPNSPLHF. In DNA, the CDR3 is TGTGCCAGCAGAATTCCAAATTCACCCCTCCACTTT.